These 3 T cell receptor beta chains share one sample of origin, sequenced in a study of blood T cell repertoires in COVID-19. Clones were sequenced by immunoSEQ multiplex PCR, and TCRdb holds only the in-frame ones, with some missing. The sample includes 150,000 to 200,000 clones, around 86% of them seen just once. Material for sequencing was peripheral blood. These receptors all come from a woman aged 25 to 39 with active or convalescent COVID-19.

The CDR3 is CASRGVGAARYGYTF. The CDR3 bases are TGTGCCAGCAGGGGGGTGGGGGCCGCTCGCTATGGCTACACCTTC. The chain couples TRBV28 to TRBJ1-2, with TRBD1 as a possible D gene (6 bases). Germline CDR1 is MDHEN and CDR2 is SYDVKM. This CDR3 is built from 15 residues. The ends were cut back, 6 bases at V and 4 bases at J, with 18 bases in the middle.

This chain uses TRBV4-2 with TRBJ1-5, with D hard to call. This CDR3 comprises 17 residues. The germline V gene encodes CDR1 LGHNA and CDR2 YNFKEQ. Deletions cut 0 bases from V and 0 bases from J, with 12 bases between. In nucleotides, the CDR3 is TGTGCCAGCAGCCAAGATCGGAACAGCAATAGCAATCAGCCCCAGCATTTT. Protein: CASSQDRNSNSNQPQHF.

The chain couples TRBV2 to TRBJ1-1; D is possibly TRBD1 (5 bases). The CDR3 is made up of 14 amino acids. V lost 1 base, J lost 5 bases, and 11 bases lay in between. Per germline, CDR1 SNHLY and CDR2 FYNNEI. The CDR3 loop is CASSEERRGTEAFF. Written as DNA, the CDR3 is TGTGCCAGCAGTGAAGAACGTCGGGGGACTGAAGCTTTCTTT.